What follows is one TCR beta chain and its context. Its target is not known. Losses at the gene ends were 5 bases for V and 3 bases for J; bases not matched to a gene: 4. Germline V lookup: CDR1 LGHDT, CDR2 YNNKEL (reference sequence). CDR3 length equals 15 residues. This record belongs to a study of T cells in Graves' hyperthyroidism and ophthalmopathy. Study results and limitations: From stable hyperthyroidism, ophthalmopathy was separated by a 13 V-J model.

RNA transcripts yielded amplified TCR beta CDR3 regions. A set of HTBI primers served as the primers for a first-round RT-PCR of the TCR CDR3. From the multiplex PCR reads, TCRdb called clonotypes with MiXCR, one entry per CDR3 protein. The data show fewer than 650,000 distinct CDR3 sequences, around 50% seen once. This receptor was obtained from an adult woman with Graves' disease, either hyperthyroidism or ophthalmopathy (not recorded which). The chain couples TRBV3-1 to TRBJ1-1; 12 nucleotides agree with TRBD1. The sample taken for sequencing was peripheral blood or thyroid tissue (not recorded which). The CDR3 coding sequence is TGTGCCAGCAGCGGGACAGGGGGCGCGGACACTGAAGCTTTCTTT. This translates into CASSGTGGADTEAFF.